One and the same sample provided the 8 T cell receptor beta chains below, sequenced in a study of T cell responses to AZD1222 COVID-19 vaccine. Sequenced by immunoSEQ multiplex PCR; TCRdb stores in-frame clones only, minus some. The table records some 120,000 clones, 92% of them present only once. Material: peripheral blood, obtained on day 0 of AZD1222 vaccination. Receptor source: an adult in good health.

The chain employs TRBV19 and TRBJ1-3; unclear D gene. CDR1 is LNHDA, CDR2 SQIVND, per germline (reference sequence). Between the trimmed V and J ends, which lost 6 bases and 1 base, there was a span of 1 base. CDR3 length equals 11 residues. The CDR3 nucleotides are TGTGCCAGTAGGTCTGGAAACACCATATATTTT. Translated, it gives CASRSGNTIYF.

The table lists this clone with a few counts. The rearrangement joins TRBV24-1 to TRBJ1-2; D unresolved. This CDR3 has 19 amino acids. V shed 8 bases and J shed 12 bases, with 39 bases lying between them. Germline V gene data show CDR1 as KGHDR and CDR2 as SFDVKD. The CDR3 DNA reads TGTGCCACCATCGAGTCCTCCAGCCCATCTCTTGGGCAGGTCCCTGAGGACACCTTC. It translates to CATIESSSPSLGQVPEDTF.

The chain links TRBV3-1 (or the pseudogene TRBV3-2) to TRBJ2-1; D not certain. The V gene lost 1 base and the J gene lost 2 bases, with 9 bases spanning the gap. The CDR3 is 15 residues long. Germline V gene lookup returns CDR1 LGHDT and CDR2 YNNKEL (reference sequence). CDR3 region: CASSQGISAYNEQFF. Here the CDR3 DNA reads TGTGCCAGCAGCCAAGGCATTTCAGCCTACAATGAGCAGTTCTTC.

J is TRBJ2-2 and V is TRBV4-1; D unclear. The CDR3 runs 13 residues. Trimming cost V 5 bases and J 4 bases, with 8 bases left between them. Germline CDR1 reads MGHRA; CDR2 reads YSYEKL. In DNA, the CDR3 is TGCGCCAGCAGCTATCGGTTCACCGGGGAGCTGTTTTTT. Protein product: CASSYRFTGELFF.

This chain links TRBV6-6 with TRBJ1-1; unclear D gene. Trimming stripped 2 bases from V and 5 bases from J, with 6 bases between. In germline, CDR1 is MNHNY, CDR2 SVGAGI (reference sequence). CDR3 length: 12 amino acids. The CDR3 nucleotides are TGTGCCAGCAGTTACGGAGAGACTGAAGCTTTCTTT. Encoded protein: CASSYGETEAFF.

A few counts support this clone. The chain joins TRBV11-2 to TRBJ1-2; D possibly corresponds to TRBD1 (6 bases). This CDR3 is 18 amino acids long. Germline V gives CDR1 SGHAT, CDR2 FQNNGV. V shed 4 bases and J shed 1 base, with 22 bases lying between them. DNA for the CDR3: TGTGCCAGCAGCTCTCTAGAGGGGGGGCAGGCTAATAACTATGGCTACACCTTC. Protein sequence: CASSSLEGGQANNYGYTF.

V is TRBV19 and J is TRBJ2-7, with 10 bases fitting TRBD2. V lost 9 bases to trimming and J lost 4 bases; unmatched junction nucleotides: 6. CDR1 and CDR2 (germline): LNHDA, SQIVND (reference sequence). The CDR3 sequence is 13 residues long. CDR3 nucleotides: TGTGCCAGCGCTCTAGCGGGAGTTTACGAGCAGTACTTC. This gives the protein CASALAGVYEQYF.

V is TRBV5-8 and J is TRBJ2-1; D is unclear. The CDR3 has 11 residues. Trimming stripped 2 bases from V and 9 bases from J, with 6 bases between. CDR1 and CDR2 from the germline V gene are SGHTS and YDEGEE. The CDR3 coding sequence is TGTGCCAGCAGCTTATTTGCTGAGCAGTTCTTC. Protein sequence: CASSLFAEQFF.